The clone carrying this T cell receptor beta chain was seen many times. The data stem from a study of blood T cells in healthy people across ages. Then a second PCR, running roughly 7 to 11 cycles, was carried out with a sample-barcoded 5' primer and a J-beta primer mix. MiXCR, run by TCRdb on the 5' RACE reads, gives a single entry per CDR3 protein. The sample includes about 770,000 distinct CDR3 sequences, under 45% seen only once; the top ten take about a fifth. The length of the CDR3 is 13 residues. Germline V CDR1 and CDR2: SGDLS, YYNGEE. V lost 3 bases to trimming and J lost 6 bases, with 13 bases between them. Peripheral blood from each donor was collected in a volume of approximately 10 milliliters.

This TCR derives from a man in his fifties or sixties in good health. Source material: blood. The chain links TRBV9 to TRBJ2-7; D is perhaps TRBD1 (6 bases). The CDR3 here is CASSGDRLGEQYF. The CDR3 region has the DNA TGTGCCAGCAGCGGTGACAGGTTGGGCGAGCAGTACTTC.